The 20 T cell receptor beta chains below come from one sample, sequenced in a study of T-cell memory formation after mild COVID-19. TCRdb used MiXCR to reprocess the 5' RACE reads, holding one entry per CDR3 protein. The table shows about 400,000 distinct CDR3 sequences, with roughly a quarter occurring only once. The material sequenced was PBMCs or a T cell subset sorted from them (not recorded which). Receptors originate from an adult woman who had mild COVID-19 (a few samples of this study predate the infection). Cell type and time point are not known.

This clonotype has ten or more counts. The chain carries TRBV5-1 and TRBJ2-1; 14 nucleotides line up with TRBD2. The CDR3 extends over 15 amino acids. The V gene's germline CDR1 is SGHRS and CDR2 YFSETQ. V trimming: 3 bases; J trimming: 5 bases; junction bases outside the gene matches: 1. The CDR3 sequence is CASSSGLAGDNEQFF. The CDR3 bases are TGCGCCAGCAGCTCGGGACTAGCGGGAGACAATGAGCAGTTCTTC.

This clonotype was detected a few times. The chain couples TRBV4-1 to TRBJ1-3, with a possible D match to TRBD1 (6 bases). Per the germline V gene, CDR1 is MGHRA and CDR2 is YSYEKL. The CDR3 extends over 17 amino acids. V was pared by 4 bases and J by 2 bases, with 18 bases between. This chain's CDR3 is CASSPGHPKPPGNTIYF. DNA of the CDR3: TGCGCCAGCAGCCCGGGACACCCGAAGCCCCCTGGAAACACCATATATTTT.

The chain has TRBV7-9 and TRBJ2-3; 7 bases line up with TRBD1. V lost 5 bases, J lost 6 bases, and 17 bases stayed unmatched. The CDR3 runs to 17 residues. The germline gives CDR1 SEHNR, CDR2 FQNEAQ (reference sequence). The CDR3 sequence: CASSRPTVNRGPDTQYF. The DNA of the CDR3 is TGTGCCAGCAGCCGCCCGACCGTAAACAGGGGCCCGGATACGCAGTATTTT. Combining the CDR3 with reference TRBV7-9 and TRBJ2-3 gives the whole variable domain DTGVSQNPRHKITKRGQNVTFRCDPISEHNRLYWYRQTLGQGPEFLTYFQNEAQLEKSRLLSDRFSAERPKGSFSTLEIQRTEQGDSAMYLCASSRPTVNRGPDTQYFGPGTRLTVL.

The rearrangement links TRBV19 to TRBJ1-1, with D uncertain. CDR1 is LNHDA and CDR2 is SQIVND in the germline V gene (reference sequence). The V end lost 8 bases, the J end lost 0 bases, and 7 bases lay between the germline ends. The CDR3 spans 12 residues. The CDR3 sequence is CASGELNTEAFF. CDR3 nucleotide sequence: TGTGCCAGTGGGGAGCTGAACACTGAAGCTTTCTTT.

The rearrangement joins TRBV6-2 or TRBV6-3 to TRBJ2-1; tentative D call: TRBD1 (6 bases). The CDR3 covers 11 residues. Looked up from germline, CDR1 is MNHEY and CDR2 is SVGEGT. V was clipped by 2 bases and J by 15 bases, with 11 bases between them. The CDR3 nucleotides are TGTGCCAGCAGTTACAACAGGGTAACGTTCTTC. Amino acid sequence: CASSYNRVTFF.

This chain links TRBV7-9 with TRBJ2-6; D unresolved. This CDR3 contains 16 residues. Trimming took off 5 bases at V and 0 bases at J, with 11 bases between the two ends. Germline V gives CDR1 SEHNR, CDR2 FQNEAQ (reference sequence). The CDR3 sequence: CASSPLMGSGANVLTF. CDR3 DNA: TGTGCCAGCAGCCCCCTTATGGGCTCTGGGGCCAACGTCCTGACTTTC.

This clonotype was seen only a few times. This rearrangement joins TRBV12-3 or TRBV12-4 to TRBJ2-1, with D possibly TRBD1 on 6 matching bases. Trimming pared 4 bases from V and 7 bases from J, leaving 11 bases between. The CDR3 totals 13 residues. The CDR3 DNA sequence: TGTGCCAGCAGTTCAGGGGTCGGGAATGAGCAGTTCTTC. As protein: CASSSGVGNEQFF.

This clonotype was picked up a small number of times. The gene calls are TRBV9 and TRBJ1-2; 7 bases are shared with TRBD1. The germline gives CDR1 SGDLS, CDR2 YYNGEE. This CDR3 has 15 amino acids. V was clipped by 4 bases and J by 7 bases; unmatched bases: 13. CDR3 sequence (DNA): TGTGCCAGCAGCCCACCGACAGGGCCCCGGTCTGGCTACACCTTC. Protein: CASSPPTGPRSGYTF. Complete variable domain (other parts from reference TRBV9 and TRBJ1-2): DSGVTQTPKHLITATGQRVTLRCSPRSGDLSVYWYQQSLDQGLQFLIQYYNGEERAKGNILERFSAQQFPDLHSELNLSSLELGDSALYFCASSPPTGPRSGYTFGSGTRLTVV.

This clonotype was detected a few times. For the CDR3, the DNA is TGTGCCAGCAGTTTAGCGCAAAGGGCGGGTTCACCCCTCCACTTT. Its protein is CASSLAQRAGSPLHF. The gene calls are TRBV12-3 or TRBV12-4 and TRBJ1-6, with D unresolved. The CDR3 loop spans 15 amino acids. V lost 0 bases to trimming and J lost 9 bases, with 12 bases between them.

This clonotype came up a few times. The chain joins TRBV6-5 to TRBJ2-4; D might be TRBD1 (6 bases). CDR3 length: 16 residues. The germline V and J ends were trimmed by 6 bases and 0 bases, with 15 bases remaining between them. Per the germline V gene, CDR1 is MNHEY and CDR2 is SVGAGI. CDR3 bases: TGTGCCAGCAGAAGGAAAGGGGGTCTAGCCAAAAACATTCAGTACTTC. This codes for CASRRKGGLAKNIQYF.

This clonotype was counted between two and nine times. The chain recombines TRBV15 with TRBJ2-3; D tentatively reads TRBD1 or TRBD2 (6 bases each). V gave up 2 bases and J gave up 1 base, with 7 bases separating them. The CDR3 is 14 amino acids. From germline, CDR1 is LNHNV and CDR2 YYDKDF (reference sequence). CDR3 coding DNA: TGTGCCACCAGCAGAAGGGGGGGCACAGATACGCAGTATTTT. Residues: CATSRRGGTDTQYF.

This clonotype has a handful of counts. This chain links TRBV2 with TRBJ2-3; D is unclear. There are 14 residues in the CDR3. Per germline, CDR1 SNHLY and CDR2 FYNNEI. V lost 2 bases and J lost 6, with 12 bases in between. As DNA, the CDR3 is TGTGCCAGCAGTGAAAACCCCCATGGGGATACGCAGTATTTT. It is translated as CASSENPHGDTQYF. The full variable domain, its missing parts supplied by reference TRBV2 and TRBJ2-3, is EPEVTQTPSHQVTQMGQEVILRCVPISNHLYFYWYRQILGQKVEFLVSFYNNEISEKSEIFDDQFSVERPDGSNFTLKIRSTKLEDSAMYFCASSENPHGDTQYFGPGTRLTVL.

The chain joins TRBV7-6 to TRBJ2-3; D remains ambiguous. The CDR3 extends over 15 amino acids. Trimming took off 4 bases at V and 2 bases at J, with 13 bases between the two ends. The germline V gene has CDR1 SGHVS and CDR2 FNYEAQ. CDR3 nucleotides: TGTGCCAGCAGCTCTACCCGACACAACACAGATACGCAGTATTTT. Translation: CASSSTRHNTDTQYF.

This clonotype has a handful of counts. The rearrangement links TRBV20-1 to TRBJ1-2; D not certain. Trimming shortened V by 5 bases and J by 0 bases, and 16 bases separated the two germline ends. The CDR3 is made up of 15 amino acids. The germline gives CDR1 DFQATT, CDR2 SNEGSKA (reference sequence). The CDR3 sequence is CSASGRESANYGYTF. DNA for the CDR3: TGCAGTGCTTCTGGACGGGAGTCCGCTAACTATGGCTACACCTTC.

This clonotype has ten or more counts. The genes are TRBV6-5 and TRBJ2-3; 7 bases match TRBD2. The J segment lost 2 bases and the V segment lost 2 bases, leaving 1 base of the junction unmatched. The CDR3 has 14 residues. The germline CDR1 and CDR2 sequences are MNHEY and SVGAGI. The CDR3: CASSYGGDTDTQYF. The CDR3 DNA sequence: TGTGCCAGCAGTTACGGGGGGGACACAGATACGCAGTATTTT.

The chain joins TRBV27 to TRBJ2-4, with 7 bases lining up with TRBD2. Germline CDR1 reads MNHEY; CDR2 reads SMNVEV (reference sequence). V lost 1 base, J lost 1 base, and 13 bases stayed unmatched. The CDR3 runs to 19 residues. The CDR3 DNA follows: TGTGCCAGCAGTTTATGGGCACCCCGTAGCGGGCTCGCCAAAAACATTCAGTACTTC. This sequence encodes CASSLWAPRSGLAKNIQYF.

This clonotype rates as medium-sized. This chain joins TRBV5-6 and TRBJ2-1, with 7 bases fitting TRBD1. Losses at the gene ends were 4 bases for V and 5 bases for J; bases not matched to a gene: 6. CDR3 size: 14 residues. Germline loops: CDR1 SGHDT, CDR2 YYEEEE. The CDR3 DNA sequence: TGTGCCAGCAGCCCGCCGGGACAGCACAATGAGCAGTTCTTC. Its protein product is CASSPPGQHNEQFF.

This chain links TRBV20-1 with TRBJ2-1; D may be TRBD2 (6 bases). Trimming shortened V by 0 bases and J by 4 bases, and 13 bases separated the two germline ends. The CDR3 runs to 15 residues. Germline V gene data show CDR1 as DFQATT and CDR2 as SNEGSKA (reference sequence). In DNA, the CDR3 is TGCAGTGCTAGAGATCTAGCTAGCGATTACAATGAGCAGTTCTTC. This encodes CSARDLASDYNEQFF.

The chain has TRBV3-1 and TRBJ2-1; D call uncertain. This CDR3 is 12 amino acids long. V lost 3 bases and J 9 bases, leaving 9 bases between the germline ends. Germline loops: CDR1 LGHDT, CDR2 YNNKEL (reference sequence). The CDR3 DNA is TGTGCCAGCAGCCAGGGCCTGGCTGAGCAGTTCTTC. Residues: CASSQGLAEQFF.

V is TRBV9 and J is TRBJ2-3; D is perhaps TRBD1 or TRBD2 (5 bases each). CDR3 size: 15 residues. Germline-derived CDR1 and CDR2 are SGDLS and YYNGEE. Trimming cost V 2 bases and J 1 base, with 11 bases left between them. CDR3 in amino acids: CASSVWGSGTDTQYF. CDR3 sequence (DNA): TGTGCCAGCAGCGTTTGGGGGTCCGGCACAGATACGCAGTATTTT. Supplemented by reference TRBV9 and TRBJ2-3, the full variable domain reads DSGVTQTPKHLITATGQRVTLRCSPRSGDLSVYWYQQSLDQGLQFLIQYYNGEERAKGNILERFSAQQFPDLHSELNLSSLELGDSALYFCASSVWGSGTDTQYFGPGTRLTVL.